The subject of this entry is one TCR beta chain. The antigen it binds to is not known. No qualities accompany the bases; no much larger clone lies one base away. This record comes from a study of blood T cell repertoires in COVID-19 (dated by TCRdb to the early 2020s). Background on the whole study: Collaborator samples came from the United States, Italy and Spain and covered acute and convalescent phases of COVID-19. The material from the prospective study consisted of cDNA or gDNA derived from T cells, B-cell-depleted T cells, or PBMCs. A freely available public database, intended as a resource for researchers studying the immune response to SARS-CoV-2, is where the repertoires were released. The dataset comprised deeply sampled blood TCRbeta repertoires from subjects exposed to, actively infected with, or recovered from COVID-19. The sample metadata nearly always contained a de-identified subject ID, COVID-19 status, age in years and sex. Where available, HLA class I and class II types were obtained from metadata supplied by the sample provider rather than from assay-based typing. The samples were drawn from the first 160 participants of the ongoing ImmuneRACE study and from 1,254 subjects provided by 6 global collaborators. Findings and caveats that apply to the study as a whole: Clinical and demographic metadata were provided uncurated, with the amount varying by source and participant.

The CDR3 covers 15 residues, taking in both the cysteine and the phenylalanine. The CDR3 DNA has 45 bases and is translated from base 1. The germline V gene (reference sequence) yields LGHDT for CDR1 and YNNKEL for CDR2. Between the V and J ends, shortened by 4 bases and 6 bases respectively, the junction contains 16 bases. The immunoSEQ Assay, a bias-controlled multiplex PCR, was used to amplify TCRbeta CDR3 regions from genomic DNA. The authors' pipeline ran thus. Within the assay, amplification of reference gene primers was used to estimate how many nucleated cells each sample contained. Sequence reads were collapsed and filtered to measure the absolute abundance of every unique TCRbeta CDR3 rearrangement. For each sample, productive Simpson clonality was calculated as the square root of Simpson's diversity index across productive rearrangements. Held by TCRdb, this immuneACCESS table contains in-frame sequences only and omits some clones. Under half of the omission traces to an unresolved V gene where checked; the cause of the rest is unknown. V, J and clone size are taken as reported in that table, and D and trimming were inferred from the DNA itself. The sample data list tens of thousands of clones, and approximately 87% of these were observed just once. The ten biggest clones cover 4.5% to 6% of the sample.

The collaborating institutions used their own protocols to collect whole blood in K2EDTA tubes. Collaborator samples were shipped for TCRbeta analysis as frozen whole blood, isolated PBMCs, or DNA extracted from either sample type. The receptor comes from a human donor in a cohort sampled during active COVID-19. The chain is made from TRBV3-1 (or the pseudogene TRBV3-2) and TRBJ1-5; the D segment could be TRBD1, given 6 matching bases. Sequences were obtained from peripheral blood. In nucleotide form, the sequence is TGTGCCAGCAGCCTGTCTCTCGCGGGGGCTCAGCCCCAGCATTTT. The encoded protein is CASSLSLAGAQPQHF.